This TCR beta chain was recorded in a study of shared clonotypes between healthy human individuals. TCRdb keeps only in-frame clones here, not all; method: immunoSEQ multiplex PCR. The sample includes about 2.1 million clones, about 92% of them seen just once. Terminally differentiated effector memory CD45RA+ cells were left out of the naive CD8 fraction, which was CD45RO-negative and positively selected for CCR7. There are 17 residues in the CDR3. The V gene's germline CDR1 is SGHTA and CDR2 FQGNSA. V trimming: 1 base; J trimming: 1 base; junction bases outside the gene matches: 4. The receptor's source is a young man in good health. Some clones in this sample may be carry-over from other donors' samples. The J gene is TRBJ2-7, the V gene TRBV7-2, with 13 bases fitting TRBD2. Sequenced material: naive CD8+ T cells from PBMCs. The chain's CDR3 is CASSLVILAGGSYEQYF. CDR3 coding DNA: TGTGCCAGCAGCTTAGTAATACTAGCGGGAGGGTCCTACGAGCAGTACTTC.